This TCR beta chain is from a study of vaccination and CD4 T cells after COVID-19. V dropped 3 bases and J dropped 8 bases, with 13 bases sitting between them. Germline CDR1 DFQATT, CDR2 SNEGSKA (reference sequence). The CDR3 runs to 12 residues. Scientists ran DNA taken from cultured CD4+ T cells through the Oncomine TCR Beta short-read assay for sequencing. TCRdb recomputed calls from the PCR reads with MiXCR, one row per CDR3 protein. The table includes some 11,000 distinct CDR3 sequences, around 61% detected once. This clonotype was seen a few times. Its cognate antigen is unknown. Regarding treatment: approximately nine-day PBMC culture with coronavirus spike peptide pools or control peptides (ViraFEST assay).

The clonotype comes from a human donor who had recovered from COVID-19. The sample comprised CD4+ T cells from blood, cultured in vitro. The chain combines TRBV20-1 with TRBJ1-2, with D possibly being TRBD1 (5 bases). The CDR3 loop is CSASGQSAGYTF. Written as DNA, the CDR3 is TGCAGTGCTAGTGGACAATCCGCAGGCTACACCTTC.